This TCR beta chain was documented in a study of blood T cell repertoires in COVID-19. In germline, CDR1 is SQVTM, CDR2 ANQGSEA. Trimming left V 0 bases short and J 8 bases short, with 22 bases between. The CDR3 has 16 amino acids. The assay was immunoSEQ multiplex PCR, and TCRdb's table has in-frame clones only and misses some. The data contain 300,000 to 400,000 clones, roughly 90% of them singletons. Material: PBMCs or T cells enriched from blood (not recorded which). The clonotype originates from a woman younger than 45 with acute COVID-19. This chain uses TRBV29-1 with TRBJ1-2; D gene ambiguous. The CDR3: CSVEDLEIDNSGGYTF. In DNA, the CDR3 is TGCAGCGTTGAAGATCTTGAAATCGACAATTCTGGCGGCTACACCTTC.